This T cell receptor (beta chain) comes out of a study of cytotoxic CD8 clonotypes in ibrutinib-treated CLL. Target depth was 1 in 200,000 to 1 in 1 million T cells, about 10x per clonotype. This table comes from immunoSEQ multiplex PCR, and its TCRdb copy is limited to in-frame clones, with some not included. Here the sample spans roughly 180,000 clones, over 60% being singletons. The sample holds one count of this clone. The source is a human donor with chronic lymphocytic leukemia. The specimen comprised PBMCs, sampled after 24 months of ibrutinib treatment.

The chain's CDR3 is CASSPGRAYSEQYF. The CDR3 nucleotides are TGTGCCAGCAGCCCCGGGAGGGCCTACTCCGAGCAGTACTTC. The chain has TRBV9 and TRBJ2-7, with 8 bases matching TRBD2. Germline V gene sequence: CDR1 SGDLS, CDR2 YYNGEE. Trimming took 4 bases from V and 6 from J; bases not matched to a gene: 9. The CDR3 is 14 residues long.